This TCR beta chain is from a study of technical replicates of blood from several donors. The assay was immunoSEQ multiplex PCR, and TCRdb's table has in-frame clones only and misses some. This sample has about 82,000 clones, with 96% found just once. This receptor was taken from a human donor in good health. Source material: T cells isolated from PBMCs.

The CDR3 region is CASSDLGQNTGELFF. Here the CDR3 DNA reads TGTGCCAGCAGTGATCTCGGACAAAACACCGGGGAGCTGTTTTTT. The chain recombines TRBV2 with TRBJ2-2, with D possibly matching TRBD1 (5 bases). Germline lookup yields CDR1 SNHLY and CDR2 FYNNEI. Trimming pared 3 bases from V and 2 bases from J, leaving 10 bases between. This CDR3 has 15 amino acids. The full variable domain, with the rest looked up from reference TRBV2 and TRBJ2-2, is EPEVTQTPSHQVTQMGQEVILRCVPISNHLYFYWYRQILGQKVEFLVSFYNNEISEKSEIFDDQFSVERPDGSNFTLKIRSTKLEDSAMYFCASSDLGQNTGELFFGEGSRLTVL.